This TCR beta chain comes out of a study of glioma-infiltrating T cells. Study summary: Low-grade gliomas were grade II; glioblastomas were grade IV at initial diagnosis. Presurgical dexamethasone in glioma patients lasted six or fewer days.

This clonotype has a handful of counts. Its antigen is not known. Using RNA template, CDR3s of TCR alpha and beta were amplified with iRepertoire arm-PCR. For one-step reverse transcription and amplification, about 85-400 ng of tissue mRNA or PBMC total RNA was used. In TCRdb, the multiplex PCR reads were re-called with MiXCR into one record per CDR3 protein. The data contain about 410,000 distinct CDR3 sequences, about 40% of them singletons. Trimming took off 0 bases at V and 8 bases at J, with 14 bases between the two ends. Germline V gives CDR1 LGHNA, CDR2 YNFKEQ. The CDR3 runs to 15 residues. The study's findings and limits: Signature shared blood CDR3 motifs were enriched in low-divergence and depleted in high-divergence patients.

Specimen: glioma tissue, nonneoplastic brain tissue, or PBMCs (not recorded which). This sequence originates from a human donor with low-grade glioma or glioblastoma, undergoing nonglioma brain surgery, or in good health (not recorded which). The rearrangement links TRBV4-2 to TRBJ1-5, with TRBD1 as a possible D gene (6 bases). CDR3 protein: CASSQEGQPGKPQHF. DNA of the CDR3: TGTGCCAGCAGCCAAGAAGGACAGCCCGGAAAGCCCCAGCATTTT.